The 32 T cell receptor beta chains given below trace back to one sample, sequenced in a study of blood T cells in healthy people across ages. Alongside a J-beta primer mix, a sample-barcoded 5' primer served in a second PCR lasting about 7 to 11 cycles. A single record per CDR3 protein comes from TCRdb applying MiXCR to the 5' RACE reads. The sample contains roughly 680,000 distinct CDR3 sequences, roughly 21% of which appear only once. The sequenced sample was blood. Receptors were obtained from an older man in good health.

The chain is built from TRBV20-1 and TRBJ1-3, with 12 positions matching TRBD1. After removal of 6 bases from V and 4 bases from J, the junction contained 4 bases not matched to a gene. The CDR3 totals 14 residues. CDR1 and CDR2 (germline): DFQATT, SNEGSKA (reference sequence). In nucleotides, the CDR3 is TGCAGTGCAAAGGGGACAGGGGGCGGAAACACCATATATTTT. Its translation: CSAKGTGGGNTIYF.

This clonotype was seen repeatedly, ten times or more. The chain recombines TRBV10-3 with TRBJ2-5; D possibly matches TRBD1 or TRBD2 (5 bases each). V was trimmed by 5 bases and J by 1 base, leaving 17 bases between them. CDR1 and CDR2 (germline): ENHRY, SYGVKD. The CDR3 contains 16 residues. The CDR3 reads CAISPLSGTLQETQYF. Written as DNA, the CDR3 is TGTGCCATCAGTCCCTTATCCGGGACCCTCCAAGAGACCCAGTACTTC.

This clonotype was counted a few times. This chain's CDR3 is CSVAMDIQETQYF. The CDR3 DNA reads TGCAGCGTTGCTATGGACATACAAGAGACCCAGTACTTC. The gene calls are TRBV29-1 and TRBJ2-5; D may be TRBD1 (5 bases). CDR3 length equals 13 residues. The V end was cut by 4 bases, the J end by 2 bases, with 11 bases between. Germline CDR1 is SQVTM and CDR2 is ANQGSEA.

This clonotype was counted between two and nine times. The junction departs from the called germline gene at one end, perhaps through a read error. This chain links TRBV28 with TRBJ2-3, with 8 bases aligning to TRBD2. The CDR3 spans 17 residues. Germline CDR1 and CDR2: MDHEN and SYDVKM. The CDR3 DNA reads as TGTGACAGCAGTTTCCTAGAACTAGCGGTCGGCACAGATACGCAGTATTTT. As protein: CDSSFLELAVGTDTQYF.

Regarding this clonotype: A read error is possible here, since a much larger clone lies one base away. The chain recombines TRBV6-1 with TRBJ2-7; a weak D match, TRBD2 (5 bases). Germline loops: CDR1 MNHNS, CDR2 SASEGT. The CDR3 consists of 14 residues. The CDR3 reads CVSSETASPDEQYF. CDR3 coding DNA: TGTGTCAGCAGTGAAACAGCTAGCCCTGACGAGCAGTACTTC.

V usage is TRBV30 and J usage is TRBJ2-5; a weak D match, TRBD2 (6 bases). CDR3 size: 14 residues. Germline lookup yields CDR1 GTSNPN and CDR2 SVGIG (reference sequence). The V end was cut by 5 bases, the J end by 0 bases, with 13 bases between. The CDR3 DNA reads TGTGCCTGGTCCCTCGGAGGGGACCAAGAGACCCAGTACTTC. Translation: CAWSLGGDQETQYF.

The V and J genes are TRBV25-1 and TRBJ2-1; D is unresolved. This CDR3 comprises 14 residues. Germline-derived CDR1 and CDR2 are MGHDK and SYGVNS. The germline V and J ends were trimmed by 2 bases and 1 base, with 6 bases remaining between them. CDR3 nucleotide sequence: TGTGCCAGCAGTGAACAGCCTTCCTACAATGAGCAGTTCTTC. Amino acids: CASSEQPSYNEQFF.

V is TRBV2 and J is TRBJ2-7; D is ambiguous. Trimming cost V 3 bases and J 6 bases, with 12 bases left between them. CDR1 is SNHLY and CDR2 is FYNNEI in the germline V gene. The CDR3 runs 13 residues. CDR3 in amino acids: CASSDSVPPEQYF. DNA of the CDR3: TGTGCCAGCAGTGATTCGGTTCCTCCCGAGCAGTACTTC.

There are a few counts of this clonotype. This chain connects TRBV6-5 to TRBJ2-5; D possibly corresponds to TRBD1 (6 bases). The J call may not be correct, given that the DNA end is closer to TRBJ2-7. Germline CDR1 is MNHEY and CDR2 is SVGAGI. The CDR3 runs to 14 residues. CDR3 DNA sequence: TGTGCCAGCACCAAACCCGGACAGAGCTACGAGCAGTACTTC. Translation gives CASTKPGQSYEQYF.

The CDR3, as DNA: TGTGCCAGCAGCTCTCTCGGCGGGAACTACGAGCAGTACTTC. It specifies CASSSLGGNYEQYF. The V call is TRBV5-5, the J call TRBJ2-7; weak D call: TRBD2 (6 bases). Trimming cost V 3 bases and J 3 bases, with 13 bases left between them. This CDR3 has 14 amino acids. The germline CDR1 and CDR2 sequences are SGHKS and YYEKEE (reference sequence).

The V call is TRBV20-1, the J call TRBJ2-7, with D perhaps TRBD1 (5 bases). V was shortened by 3 bases and J by 2 bases, with 17 bases between the two germline ends. The V gene's germline CDR1 is DFQATT and CDR2 SNEGSKA (reference sequence). The CDR3 covers 15 residues. The CDR3 loop is CSASPQRGRAYEQYF. DNA for the CDR3: TGCAGTGCTAGCCCCCAAAGGGGCAGGGCCTACGAGCAGTACTTC.

This clonotype has only a few counts. The rearrangement joins TRBV6-5 to TRBJ2-6, with D uncertain. Germline CDR1 reads MNHEY; CDR2 reads SVGAGI. The CDR3 consists of 15 residues. V dropped 6 bases and J dropped 0 bases, with 9 bases sitting between them. CDR3 in amino acids: CASRWSSSGANVLTF. The CDR3 DNA follows: TGTGCCAGCAGATGGAGCTCCTCTGGGGCCAACGTCCTGACTTTC.

V is TRBV7-9 and J is TRBJ2-5; D gene ambiguous. The V gene lost 1 base and the J gene lost 1 base, with 7 bases spanning the gap. There are 14 residues in the CDR3. CDR1 SEHNR and CDR2 FQNEAQ come from the germline V gene (reference sequence). The CDR3 DNA reads as TGTGCCAGCAGCTTAGAAGAAATCCAAGAGACCCAGTACTTC. Its translation: CASSLEEIQETQYF.

V is TRBV3-1 and J is TRBJ1-3; D is unclear. The V and J ends lost 1 base and 0 bases respectively, with 13 bases between them. Per germline, CDR1 LGHDT and CDR2 YNNKEL (reference sequence). This CDR3 spans 17 amino acids. The CDR3, as DNA: TGTGCCAGCAGCCAAGGCTTAGGGCCGAGCTCTGGAAACACCATATATTTT. Protein sequence: CASSQGLGPSSGNTIYF. The complete variable domain, with remaining parts taken from reference TRBV3-1 and TRBJ1-3, reads DTAVSQTPKYLVTQMGNDKSIKCEQNLGHDTMYWYKQDSKKFLKIMFSYNNKELIINETVPNRFSPKSPDKAHLNLHINSLELGDSAVYFCASSQGLGPSSGNTIYFGEGSWLTVV.

This clonotype was observed a few times. The chain recombines TRBV7-3 with TRBJ1-1; D call uncertain. The ends were cut back, 7 bases at V and 0 bases at J, with 21 bases in the middle. Germline assignment: CDR1 SGHTA and CDR2 FQGTGA. This CDR3 has 17 residues. CDR3 sequence reads: CASTKLWGNGMNTEAFF. In DNA, the CDR3 is TGTGCCAGCACTAAACTATGGGGAAACGGCATGAACACTGAAGCTTTCTTT.

The sample holds a few counts of this clonotype. This sequence joins TRBV6-2 or TRBV6-3 and TRBJ2-1; 12 bases are a match to TRBD2. The closer fit of TRBJ2-5 to the DNA end suggests the J call may be wrong. The CDR3 sequence is 16 residues long. The germline gives CDR1 MNHEY, CDR2 SVGEGT. The CDR3 protein is CASTTGLAGHQETQYF. The DNA for the CDR3 is TGTGCCAGCACCACCGGACTAGCGGGACACCAAGAGACCCAGTACTTC.

The gene calls are TRBV4-1 and TRBJ1-2, with no clear D. Trimming cost V 0 bases and J 3 bases, with 2 bases left between them. CDR3 length equals 12 residues. Germline V gene lookup returns CDR1 MGHRA and CDR2 YSYEKL. CDR3 sequence: CASSQDDYGYTF. The DNA of the CDR3 is TGCGCCAGCAGCCAAGATGACTATGGCTACACCTTC.

This clonotype was detected only a few times. This chain joins TRBV15 and TRBJ1-2; TRBD1 matches at 8 bases. The junction had 7 bases not matched to a gene; V was cut back by 4 bases and J by 6 bases. The CDR3 contains 14 residues. Looked up from germline, CDR1 is LNHNV and CDR2 is YYDKDF (reference sequence). The CDR3 loop reads CATSTRKTGDGYTF. The CDR3 coding sequence is TGTGCCACCAGCACCCGGAAGACAGGGGATGGCTACACCTTC.

This chain links TRBV14 with TRBJ2-7; D might be TRBD1 or TRBD2, each matching 5 bases. With 2 bases removed from V and 7 bases from J, the gap between germline ends came to 18 bases. Germline loops: CDR1 SGHDN, CDR2 FVKESK. The CDR3 has 15 residues. Written as DNA, the CDR3 is TGTGCCAGCAGCCAAAAGGGGACGGCCGGTGGGGAGCAGTACTTC. This encodes CASSQKGTAGGEQYF.

This clonotype has more than one count but fewer than ten. V gene TRBV30 combines with J gene TRBJ2-7; D is unclear. Germline-derived CDR1 and CDR2 are GTSNPN and SVGIG (reference sequence). V lost 2 bases and J 5 bases, leaving 16 bases between the germline ends. This CDR3 comprises 14 residues. The CDR3 protein is CAWSPSMGANEQYF. Written as DNA, the CDR3 is TGTGCCTGGAGTCCTTCCATGGGCGCTAACGAGCAGTACTTC.

CDR3 region: CASSHSRGGKNTEAFF. CDR3 DNA: TGCGCCAGCAGCCATTCTCGGGGCGGGAAGAACACTGAAGCTTTCTTT. The V gene is TRBV4-1, the J gene TRBJ1-1; D might be TRBD1 (5 bases). The CDR3 consists of 16 residues. Germline-derived CDR1 and CDR2 are MGHRA and YSYEKL. V lost 3 bases and J lost 1, with 15 bases in between.

This clonotype has a count of ten or more. The gene calls are TRBV12-3 or TRBV12-4 and TRBJ2-7, with TRBD1 matching 7 bases. This CDR3 spans 14 amino acids. V was pared by 6 bases and J by 1 base, with 6 bases of the junction left unmatched. CDR3 in DNA: TGTGCCAGCAGCCACCGGGACAGTTCCTACGAGCAGTACTTC. Residues: CASSHRDSSYEQYF.

This clonotype appeared a single time. The chain couples TRBV25-1 to TRBJ2-7; TRBD2 matches 8 bases. In germline, CDR1 is MGHDK, CDR2 SYGVNS. J gave up 6 bases and V 5 bases, and 15 bases lay outside the gene matches. The CDR3 covers 16 residues. The CDR3 coding sequence is TGTGCCAGCAGTTCCCCGAAGAAGCGGGAGACTGGCGAGCAGTACTTC. Translation gives CASSSPKKRETGEQYF.

The chain combines TRBV7-9 with TRBJ2-3, with D possibly being TRBD1 (5 bases). This CDR3 is 14 amino acids long. Germline CDR1 is SEHNR and CDR2 is FQNEAQ (reference sequence). Trimming took 3 bases from V and 3 from J, leaving 10 bases between them. As DNA, the CDR3 is TGTGCCAGCAGCTTTGGGAAGGGGACAGATACGCAGTATTTT. This encodes CASSFGKGTDTQYF.

V usage is TRBV12-3 or TRBV12-4 and J usage is TRBJ1-3; D gene uncertain. Trimming pared 3 bases from V and 1 base from J, leaving 16 bases between. This CDR3 has 17 amino acids. The CDR3 loop is CASSFYRVARSGNTIYF. In nucleotides, the CDR3 is TGTGCCAGCAGTTTCTATAGGGTTGCCAGGTCTGGAAACACCATATATTTT.

The genes are TRBV3-1 and TRBJ2-4; no clear D. Trimming removed 1 base from V and 0 bases from J, with 4 bases in between. The CDR3 runs to 14 residues. Germline assignment: CDR1 LGHDT and CDR2 YNNKEL (reference sequence). CDR3 coding DNA: TGTGCCAGCAGCCAAGGAATAGCCAAAAACATTCAGTACTTC. It encodes CASSQGIAKNIQYF.

This clonotype was recorded at least ten times. V usage is TRBV11-2 and J usage is TRBJ2-5, with 14 bases matching TRBD2. Germline CDR1 is SGHAT and CDR2 is FQNNGV. J lost 0 bases, V lost 5 bases, and 8 bases had no gene match. CDR3 length equals 18 residues. The CDR3 here is CASSRLAGGRLYQETQYF. The DNA for the CDR3 is TGTGCCAGCAGCCGACTAGCGGGAGGGAGGTTGTACCAAGAGACCCAGTACTTC.

As for this clonotype: Germline is not matched at one junction end, which may reflect a read error. The V call is TRBV12-3 or TRBV12-4, the J call TRBJ2-3; D call uncertain. This CDR3 has 12 residues. The CDR3: CASSFGADAQYF. The CDR3, as DNA: TGTGCCAGCAGTTTTGGAGCAGATGCGCAGTATTTT.

The rearrangement joins TRBV7-9 to TRBJ2-1; TRBD2 aligns across 7 bases. This CDR3 has 16 residues. The ends lost 6 bases at V and 0 bases at J; junction bases unmatched: 8. Germline CDR1 reads SEHNR; CDR2 reads FQNEAQ (reference sequence). The CDR3 nucleotides are TGTGCCAGCAGACCCCCTGGGGGGGTCTCCTACAATGAGCAGTTCTTC. Its protein product is CASRPPGGVSYNEQFF.

V usage is TRBV5-1 and J usage is TRBJ2-1, with no clear D. The length of the CDR3 is 15 residues. CDR1 and CDR2 from the germline V gene are SGHRS and YFSETQ. V shed 4 bases and J shed 3 bases, with 14 bases lying between them. The CDR3 protein is CASSGTTVDYNEQFF. In DNA form, the CDR3 reads TGCGCCAGCAGCGGAACGACTGTAGACTACAATGAGCAGTTCTTC.

This clonotype occurred a few times. The rearrangement uses TRBV25-1 and TRBJ1-2; D may be TRBD1 (5 bases). Germline CDR1 and CDR2: MGHDK and SYGVNS. Trimming took off 3 bases at V and 4 bases at J, with 12 bases between the two ends. The CDR3 sequence is 14 residues long. DNA for the CDR3: TGTGCCAGCAGTGATGGGGGACCGGTCTATGGCTACACCTTC. As protein: CASSDGGPVYGYTF.

Comment on this clonotype: An end of the junction does not agree with germline; a read error may underlie this. CDR3 DNA: TGTGGCATCAGCCCCCGGGGTGGTAATCAGCCCCAGCATTTT. It yields the protein CGISPRGGNQPQHF. The chain joins TRBV10-3 to TRBJ1-5; no firm D call. The CDR3 is made up of 14 amino acids. Germline V gene lookup returns CDR1 ENHRY and CDR2 SYGVKD.